These 9 T cell receptor beta chains originate from one sample sequenced in a study of blood T cells in healthy people across ages. Together with a sample-barcoded 5' primer, a J-beta primer mix was included in a second PCR lasting about 7 to 11 cycles. TCRdb re-analysed the 5' RACE reads in MiXCR, keeping a single row per CDR3 protein. This sample carries about 680,000 distinct CDR3 sequences, about half of them seen once, and the ten largest clones take around 32%. Specimen: blood. The receptors come from a woman between 55 and 75 years old in good health.

This chain joins TRBV20-1 and TRBJ2-7; 9 bases are a match to TRBD2. Germline V gene lookup returns CDR1 DFQATT and CDR2 SNEGSKA (reference sequence). The CDR3 loop spans 15 amino acids. The V gene end was trimmed by 0 bases and the J gene end by 1 base; junction bases not matched to a gene: 4. CDR3 coding DNA: TGCAGTGCTAGAGATAGCGGGAGAGGGTCCTACGAGCAGTACTTC. Its protein product is CSARDSGRGSYEQYF.

V is TRBV5-1 and J is TRBJ1-2; 9 bases fit TRBD1. From germline, CDR1 is SGHRS and CDR2 YFSETQ. V lost 4 bases to trimming and J lost 8 bases; unmatched junction nucleotides: 6. CDR3 length equals 13 residues. In DNA form, the CDR3 reads TGCGCCAGCAGCGAGGACAGGGGACCCGGCTACACCTTC. Amino acids: CASSEDRGPGYTF. The whole variable domain, remainder taken from reference TRBV5-1 and TRBJ1-2, is KAGVTQTPRYLIKTRGQQVTLSCSPISGHRSVSWYQQTPGQGLQFLFEYFSETQRNKGNFPGRFSGRQFSNSRSEMNVSTLELGDSALYLCASSEDRGPGYTFGSGTRLTVV.

Only a few counts were recorded for this clonotype. This chain joins TRBV20-1 and TRBJ2-7; D gene ambiguous. Trimming pared 6 bases from V and 3 bases from J, leaving 12 bases between. The CDR3 loop spans 12 amino acids. CDR1 and CDR2 (germline): DFQATT, SNEGSKA (reference sequence). CDR3 sequence (DNA): TGCAGTGCGCCCGCCGTCGGCTACGAGCAGTACTTC. This codes for CSAPAVGYEQYF.

The table lists this clonotype with a few counts. The chain links TRBV20-1 to TRBJ1-6; no firm D call. Trimming removed 6 bases at V and 3 bases at J, with 9 bases between. This CDR3 is built from 13 residues. CDR1 and CDR2 (germline): DFQATT, SNEGSKA (reference sequence). The DNA of the CDR3 is TGCAGTGCGAACCGGGACTATAATTCACCCCTCCACTTT. This encodes CSANRDYNSPLHF.

This chain connects TRBV12-1 to TRBJ2-3. TRBV12-1 corresponds to a pseudogene. The CDR3 is made up of 11 amino acids. In nucleotides, the CDR3 is TGTGCCAGATTTAGTACAGATACGCAGTATTTT. Its protein is CARFSTDTQYF.

V gene TRBV20-1 combines with J gene TRBJ2-3; D uncertain. Deletions cut 0 bases from V and 1 base from J, with 8 bases between. The germline gives CDR1 DFQATT, CDR2 SNEGSKA (reference sequence). This CDR3 is 14 amino acids long. In DNA form, the CDR3 reads TGCAGTGCTAGAGACACCAGCGGCACAGATACGCAGTATTTT. Translation gives CSARDTSGTDTQYF.

CDR3 nucleotide sequence: TGTGCCATCAGGATGACAGGGGGTAGGACAGATACGCAGTATTTT. Encoded protein: CAIRMTGGRTDTQYF. The rearrangement joins TRBV10-3 to TRBJ2-3; 9 nucleotides line up with TRBD1. Trimming at V came to 6 bases and at J to 3 bases, leaving 7 bases not matched to a gene. Germline CDR1 reads ENHRY; CDR2 reads SYGVKD. There are 15 residues in the CDR3.

The J gene is TRBJ2-5, the V gene TRBV7-2; the D gene is possibly TRBD2 (5 bases). There are 13 residues in the CDR3. With 5 bases removed from V and 11 bases from J, the gap between germline ends came to 18 bases. The germline CDR1 and CDR2 sequences are SGHTA and FQGNSA. CDR3 sequence: CASSPARGNEQYF. CDR3 bases: TGTGCCAGCAGCCCCGCGCGAGGGAATGAGCAGTACTTC.

The rearrangement joins TRBV30 to TRBJ2-3, with D perhaps assigned TRBD1 or TRBD2 (5 bases each). Between the trimmed V and J ends, which lost 0 bases and 4 bases, there was a span of 8 bases. Germline CDR1 and CDR2: GTSNPN and SVGIG (reference sequence). The CDR3 has 13 residues. The CDR3 DNA sequence: TGTGCCTGGAGTGTACTAGGGGCAGATACGCAGTATTTT. Protein sequence: CAWSVLGADTQYF.